This T cell receptor beta chain was sequenced for a study of blood T cells in healthy people across ages. Whole-study results and caveats: Naive T cell percentage and TCR beta diversity correlated strongly.

A second PCR, run for roughly 7 to 12 cycles, used a sample-barcoded 5' primer plus a J-beta primer mix. Every cDNA molecule bore a tag from a template-switch adaptor containing 12 random nucleotides. TCRdb analysed the 5' RACE reads with MiXCR anew, one entry per CDR3 protein. The sample lists 780,000 or so distinct CDR3 sequences, roughly 50% occurring once. Each donor was a healthy Caucasian individual from Russia, aged roughly 6 to 90. Germline CDR1 is MDHEN and CDR2 is SYDVKM. CDR3 length: 14 amino acids. V gave up 3 bases and J gave up 4 bases, with 10 bases separating them. As regards this clonotype: Its antigen is still unknown.

The material sequenced was blood. The origin of this receptor is an elderly man in good health. The gene calls are TRBV28 and TRBJ1-5; tentative D call: TRBD1 (5 bases). CDR3 in amino acids: CASSLGGVNQPQHF. The CDR3 DNA follows: TGTGCCAGCAGTTTGGGGGGGGTAAATCAGCCCCAGCATTTT.